These 27 T cell receptor beta chains were all obtained from the same sample, sequenced in a study of CD8 T cells in Susac syndrome (dated by TCRdb to about 2019). Library preparation used the immunoSEQ multiplex PCR assay. RNA was extracted with the RNeasy kit and about 0.5 to 1 ug was reverse transcribed using random hexamers. TCRdb reprocessing: public reads trimmed at Q25 with fastp, clones called with MiXCR, in-frame beta chains kept. Here each entry gathers all rows of one CDR3 protein and keeps the most common genes and DNA. Present in this sample are about 200,000 distinct CDR3 sequences, 85% to 95% of which were seen just once. The ten largest clones capture 0.1% of the sample. Sample: CD4+ T cells from PBMCs. All receptors come from a human donor in good health.

This chain uses TRBV2 with TRBJ2-1, with 9 nucleotides matching TRBD2. Germline loops: CDR1 SNHLY, CDR2 FYNNEI. The junction had 7 bases not matched to a gene; V was cut back by 7 bases and J by 9 bases. This CDR3 region has 13 residues. The chain's CDR3 is CASILAGVPEQFF. CDR3 nucleotides: TGTGCCAGCATTTTAGCGGGAGTTCCTGAGCAGTTCTTC. Combining the CDR3 with reference TRBV2 and TRBJ2-1 gives the whole variable domain EPEVTQTPSHQVTQMGQEVILRCVPISNHLYFYWYRQILGQKVEFLVSFYNNEISEKSEIFDDQFSVERPDGSNFTLKIRSTKLEDSAMYFCASILAGVPEQFFGPGTRLTVL.

The V call is TRBV14, the J call TRBJ1-2; D not certain. The germline V gene has CDR1 SGHDN and CDR2 FVKESK. V lost 3 bases and J 4 bases, leaving 6 bases between the germline ends. The length of the CDR3 is 12 residues. The CDR3 sequence is CASSQLGYGYTF. The DNA of the CDR3 is TGTGCCAGCAGCCAGTTGGGCTATGGCTACACCTTC.

This chain links TRBV6-5 with TRBJ2-7; D is tentatively TRBD1 or TRBD2 (6 bases each). V lost 2 bases to trimming and J lost 2 bases, with 13 bases between them. Per the germline V gene, CDR1 is MNHEY and CDR2 is SVGAGI. The CDR3 length is 15 residues. The CDR3 region is CASSYRGHVAYEQYV. In DNA form, the CDR3 reads TGTGCCAGCAGTTACCGGGGGCACGTTGCCTACGAGCAGTACGTC.

CDR3 in DNA: TGCGCCAGCAGCTCCCTGGACAGGGCGCTCAATGAGCAGTTCTTC. This translates into CASSSLDRALNEQFF. The V call is TRBV5-1, the J call TRBJ2-1, with 8 bases matching TRBD1. The trim removed 3 bases at V and 6 bases at J, leaving 8 bases unmatched. Germline CDR1 reads SGHRS; CDR2 reads YFSETQ. This CDR3 contains 15 residues.

The J gene is TRBJ2-7, the V gene TRBV18, with TRBD2 matching over 15 bases. J was trimmed by 3 bases and V by 5 bases; bases with no gene match: 5. The CDR3 runs 16 residues. Looked up from germline, CDR1 is KGHSH and CDR2 is LQKENI. The CDR3 nucleotides are TGTGCCAGCTCAAGGACTAGCGGGAGGGCCCTCTACGAGCAGTACGTC. The encoded protein is CASSRTSGRALYEQYV.

This chain joins TRBV3-1 and TRBJ2-3; 12 nucleotides align to TRBD2. The germline CDR1 and CDR2 sequences are LGHDT and YNNKEL (reference sequence). Trimming at V came to 2 bases and at J to 4 bases, leaving 4 bases not matched to a gene. The CDR3 length is 16 residues. The CDR3 sequence: CASSQLTSGSPDTQYF. The DNA for the CDR3 is TGTGCCAGCAGCCAACTGACTAGCGGGAGTCCAGATACGCAGTATTTT.

The V call is TRBV4-1, the J call TRBJ2-1, with D unresolved. CDR3 length: 13 residues. V was clipped by 0 bases and J by 6 bases, with 6 bases between them. Per germline, CDR1 MGHRA and CDR2 YSYEKL. CDR3 residues: CASSQDPVNEQFF. The CDR3 DNA is TGCGCCAGCAGCCAAGATCCTGTCAATGAGCAGTTCTTC.

The genes are TRBV20-1 and TRBJ1-2; a possible D gene is TRBD1 (5 bases). From germline, CDR1 is DFQATT and CDR2 SNEGSKA (reference sequence). CDR3 size: 13 residues. Trimming took off 4 bases at V and 5 bases at J, with 14 bases between the two ends. In DNA form, the CDR3 reads TGCAGTGCTAACCGGGACGAGATGTATGGCTACACCTTC. Protein product: CSANRDEMYGYTF.

This chain's CDR3 is CSARGTSGIYEQFF. CDR3 coding DNA: TGCAGTGCTCGGGGGACTAGCGGGATCTATGAGCAGTTCTTC. This chain uses TRBV20-1 with TRBJ2-1; TRBD2 matches at 13 bases. CDR3 length: 14 amino acids. Per germline, CDR1 DFQATT and CDR2 SNEGSKA (reference sequence). V lost 5 bases to trimming and J lost 8 bases; unmatched junction nucleotides: 6.

The V call is TRBV6-4, the J call TRBJ2-3; 7 bases line up with TRBD2. Germline CDR1 and CDR2: MRHNA and SNTAGT. The length of the CDR3 is 14 residues. The junction had 7 bases not matched to a gene; V was cut back by 4 bases and J by 6 bases. This CDR3 reads CASSAARESDTQYF. CDR3 DNA: TGTGCCAGCAGTGCGGCGCGGGAGTCGGATACGCAGTATTTT.

The chain carries TRBV29-1 and TRBJ2-5; D possibly corresponds to TRBD2 (6 bases). From germline, CDR1 is SQVTM and CDR2 ANQGSEA. The CDR3 extends over 13 amino acids. V was clipped by 7 bases and J by 1 base, with 13 bases between them. CDR3 sequence reads: CSAGRGTQETQYF. Here the CDR3 DNA reads TGCAGCGCAGGCCGCGGGACCCAAGAGACCCAGTACTTC.

This chain connects TRBV7-8 to TRBJ2-3; D remains ambiguous. The V end lost 1 base, the J end lost 2 bases, and 10 bases lay between the germline ends. The length of the CDR3 is 15 residues. Germline V lookup: CDR1 SGHVS, CDR2 FQNEAQ. The CDR3 DNA reads TGTGCCAGCAGCTTAGGGTCAGACTTCACAGATACGCAGTATTTT. It specifies CASSLGSDFTDTQYF.

The rearrangement joins TRBV4-3 to TRBJ2-2; TRBD2 aligns across 15 bases. Unmatched junction bases numbered 5, after V lost 4 bases and J lost 5 bases. The CDR3 consists of 17 residues. CDR1 and CDR2 (germline): LGHNA, YSLEER. Here the CDR3 reads CASSPLGLAGGTGELFF. The CDR3 region has the DNA TGCGCCAGCAGCCCTCTGGGACTAGCGGGGGGAACCGGGGAGCTGTTTTTT.

The chain is built from TRBV4-2 and TRBJ2-1, with a possible D match to TRBD2 (5 bases). Germline V gives CDR1 LGHNA, CDR2 YNFKEQ. V lost 0 bases, J lost 9 bases, and 18 bases lay in between. The CDR3 covers 16 residues. DNA of the CDR3: TGTGCCAGCAGCCAAGAATGGGCGGGCGATGTAGTTGAGCAGTTCTTC. Translated: CASSQEWAGDVVEQFF.

This rearrangement joins TRBV28 to TRBJ2-7; possibly TRBD1 or TRBD2 for D (7 bases each). The V gene's germline CDR1 is MDHEN and CDR2 SYDVKM. CDR3 length: 14 amino acids. V was shortened by 8 bases and J by 2 bases, with 16 bases between the two germline ends. The DNA for the CDR3 is TGTGCCAGCCAGGGGGGGGACCTTCCCTACGAGCAGTACGTC. Protein sequence: CASQGGDLPYEQYV.

The rearrangement joins TRBV12-3 or TRBV12-4 to TRBJ2-1, with 7 bases that match TRBD2. The CDR3 loop spans 16 amino acids. With 6 bases clipped from V and 2 bases from J, the junction kept 10 bases outside the gene matches. The CDR3 region is CASSPWGREAYNEQFF. Written as DNA, the CDR3 is TGTGCCAGCAGCCCCTGGGGGAGGGAGGCCTACAATGAGCAGTTCTTC.

J is TRBJ1-2 and V is TRBV30, with 11 bases matching TRBD1. The CDR3 contains 12 residues. V lost 8 bases and J lost 4; bases outside the gene matches: 3. Looked up from germline, CDR1 is GTSNPN and CDR2 is SVGIG (reference sequence). CDR3 sequence reads: CARTGGAYGYTF. CDR3 in DNA: TGTGCCAGGACAGGGGGCGCCTATGGCTACACCTTC.

This chain joins TRBV30 and TRBJ2-1, with D perhaps being TRBD1 or TRBD2 (6 bases each). This CDR3 contains 15 residues. The V and J ends lost 5 bases and 9 bases respectively, with 23 bases between them. Germline CDR1 reads GTSNPN; CDR2 reads SVGIG (reference sequence). The CDR3 nucleotides read TGTGCCTGGGGACTACCGAGACAGGTCGTGCTTGAGCAGTTCTTC. Encoded protein: CAWGLPRQVVLEQFF.

The chain employs TRBV15 and TRBJ2-3; perhaps TRBD1 as D (6 bases). Looked up from germline, CDR1 is LNHNV and CDR2 is YYDKDF (reference sequence). CDR3 length: 18 residues. The ends were cut back, 2 bases at V and 2 bases at J, with 20 bases in the middle. CDR3 DNA sequence: TGTGCCACCAGCAGACCTTCATACAGGGATATCACCACAGATACGCAGTATTTT. This sequence encodes CATSRPSYRDITTDTQYF.

The J gene is TRBJ1-5, the V gene TRBV28; D may be TRBD1 (5 bases). The CDR3 is made up of 15 amino acids. Trimming removed 0 bases at V and 3 bases at J, with 9 bases between. Per germline, CDR1 MDHEN and CDR2 SYDVKM. This CDR3 is CASSLWSGTNQPQHF. The DNA of the CDR3 is TGTGCCAGCAGTTTATGGTCAGGGACCAATCAGCCCCAGCATTTT.

The rearrangement uses TRBV29-1 and TRBJ1-3; D is ambiguous. The V end lost 7 bases, the J end lost 3 bases, and 10 bases lay between the germline ends. The CDR3 contains 12 residues. CDR1 is SQVTM and CDR2 is ANQGSEA in the germline V gene. CDR3 in amino acids: CSGRSNGNTIYF. The CDR3 nucleotides read TGCAGCGGCAGGAGTAATGGAAACACCATATATTTT.

The chain is built from TRBV5-1 and TRBJ1-4; no reliable D call. CDR1 is SGHRS, CDR2 YFSETQ, per germline. The CDR3 consists of 14 residues. The germline V and J ends were trimmed by 4 bases and 5 bases, with 12 bases remaining between them. CDR3 nucleotide sequence: TGCGCCAGCAGCACCGGCAGTCAAAATGAAAAACTGTTTTTT. It translates to CASSTGSQNEKLFF.

The genes are TRBV5-4 and TRBJ2-3, with D perhaps TRBD2 (5 bases). The CDR3 extends over 15 amino acids. The ends were cut back, 2 bases at V and 2 bases at J, with 12 bases in the middle. Germline assignment: CDR1 SGHNT and CDR2 YYREEE (reference sequence). The CDR3 DNA reads as TGTGCCAGCAGCTTACAATACGGGATCACAGATACGCAGTATTTT. It translates to CASSLQYGITDTQYF.

V and J are TRBV20-1 and TRBJ2-1; D gene unclear. Trimming stripped 5 bases from V and 8 bases from J, with 10 bases between. The CDR3 consists of 11 residues. CDR1 and CDR2 from the germline V gene are DFQATT and SNEGSKA (reference sequence). The chain's CDR3 is CSAGLSYEQFF. The CDR3 DNA follows: TGCAGTGCTGGGTTGAGTTATGAGCAGTTCTTC.

The chain combines TRBV20-1 with TRBJ1-2; the D is unclear. The CDR3 sequence is 14 residues long. Trimming took 0 bases from V and 8 from J, leaving 16 bases between them. Per the germline V gene, CDR1 is DFQATT and CDR2 is SNEGSKA (reference sequence). The CDR3 spells CSARDSRLLQGYTF. Written as DNA, the CDR3 is TGCAGTGCTAGAGATTCCAGGTTGTTGCAGGGCTACACCTTC.

The CDR3: CSAKGSSGSPGYYEQYV. DNA of the CDR3: TGCAGTGCTAAAGGGTCTAGCGGGAGTCCGGGTTACTACGAGCAGTACGTC. V is TRBV20-1 and J is TRBJ2-7; 10 bases fit TRBD2. The CDR3 has 17 amino acids. Germline values: CDR1 DFQATT, CDR2 SNEGSKA (reference sequence). The junction had 15 bases not matched to a gene; V was cut back by 4 bases and J by 3 bases.

This chain connects TRBV11-2 to TRBJ2-3; 8 bases align to TRBD2. The CDR3 length is 16 residues. Trimming cost V 0 bases and J 6 bases; bases outside gene matches: 8. Per germline, CDR1 SGHAT and CDR2 FQNNGV. DNA of the CDR3: TGTGCCAGCAGCTTAGATACGGGAGGGCCAGGGGATACGCAGTATTTT. Residues: CASSLDTGGPGDTQYF.